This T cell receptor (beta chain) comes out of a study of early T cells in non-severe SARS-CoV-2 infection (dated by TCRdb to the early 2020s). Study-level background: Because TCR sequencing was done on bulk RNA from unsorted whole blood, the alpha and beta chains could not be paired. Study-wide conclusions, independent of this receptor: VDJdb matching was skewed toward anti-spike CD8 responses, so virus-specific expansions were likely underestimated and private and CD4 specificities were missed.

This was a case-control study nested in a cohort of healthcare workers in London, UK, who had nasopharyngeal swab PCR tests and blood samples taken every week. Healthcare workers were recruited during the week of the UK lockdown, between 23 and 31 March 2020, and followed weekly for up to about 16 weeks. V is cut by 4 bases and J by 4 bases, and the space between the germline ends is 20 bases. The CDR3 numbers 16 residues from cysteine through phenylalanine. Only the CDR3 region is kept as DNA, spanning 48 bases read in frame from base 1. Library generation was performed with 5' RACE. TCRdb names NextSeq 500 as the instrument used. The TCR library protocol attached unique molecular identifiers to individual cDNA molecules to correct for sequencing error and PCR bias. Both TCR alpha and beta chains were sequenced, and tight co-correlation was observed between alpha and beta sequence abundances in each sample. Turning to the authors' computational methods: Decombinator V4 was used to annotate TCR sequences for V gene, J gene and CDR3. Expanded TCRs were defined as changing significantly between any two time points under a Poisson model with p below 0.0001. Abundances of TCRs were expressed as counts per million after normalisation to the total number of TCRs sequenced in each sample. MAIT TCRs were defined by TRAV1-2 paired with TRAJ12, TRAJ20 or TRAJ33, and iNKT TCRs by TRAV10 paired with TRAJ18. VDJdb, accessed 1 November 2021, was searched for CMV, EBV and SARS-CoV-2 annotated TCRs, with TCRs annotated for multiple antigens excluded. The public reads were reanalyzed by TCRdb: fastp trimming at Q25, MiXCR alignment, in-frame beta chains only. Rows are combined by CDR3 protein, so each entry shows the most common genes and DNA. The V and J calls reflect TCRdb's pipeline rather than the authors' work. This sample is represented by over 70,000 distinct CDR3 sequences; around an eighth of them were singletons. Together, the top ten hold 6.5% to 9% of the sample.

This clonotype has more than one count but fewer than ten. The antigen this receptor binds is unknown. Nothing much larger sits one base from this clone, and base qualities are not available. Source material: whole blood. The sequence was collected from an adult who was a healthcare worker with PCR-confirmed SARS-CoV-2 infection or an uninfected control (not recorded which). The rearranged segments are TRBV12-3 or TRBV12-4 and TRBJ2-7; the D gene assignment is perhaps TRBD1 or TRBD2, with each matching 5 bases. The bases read TGTGCCAGCAGTTATCCCCCCCGGGGCCGTCGGTACGAGCAGTACTTC. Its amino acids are CASSYPPRGRRYEQYF.